These 6 T cell receptor beta chains were all obtained from the same sample, sequenced in a study of blood T cell repertoires in COVID-19. Clones were read by immunoSEQ multiplex PCR, and TCRdb kept only the in-frame ones, dropping some. Among about 270,000 clones listed, around 91% were seen once. The source material was PBMCs or T cells enriched from blood (not recorded which). The origin of the receptors is a woman under 30 who had recovered from COVID-19.

The chain is built from TRBV6-5 and TRBJ1-1; the D gene is possibly TRBD1 (5 bases). The CDR3 spans 13 residues. The germline CDR1 and CDR2 sequences are MNHEY and SVGAGI. V was shortened by 4 bases and J by 4 bases, with 10 bases between the two germline ends. The CDR3 DNA reads TGTGCCAGCAGTTCAGGGCGCGTCACTGAAGCTTTCTTT. Residues: CASSSGRVTEAFF.

The rearrangement uses TRBV2 and TRBJ2-7; tentatively, D is TRBD2 (5 bases). Trimming pared 2 bases from V and 7 bases from J, leaving 9 bases between. Germline V lookup: CDR1 SNHLY, CDR2 FYNNEI. This CDR3 is built from 12 residues. CDR3 nucleotides: TGTGCCAGCAGTGAATTCCCGGGAGAGCAGTACTTC. Amino acid sequence: CASSEFPGEQYF. Drawing the rest from reference TRBV2 and TRBJ2-7, the complete variable domain is EPEVTQTPSHQVTQMGQEVILRCVPISNHLYFYWYRQILGQKVEFLVSFYNNEISEKSEIFDDQFSVERPDGSNFTLKIRSTKLEDSAMYFCASSEFPGEQYFGPGTRLTVT.

This sequence joins TRBV10-1 and TRBJ2-5; tentative D call: TRBD1 (6 bases). This CDR3 is 13 amino acids long. V gave up 6 bases and J gave up 1 base, with 9 bases separating them. CDR1 and CDR2 (germline): WNHNN, SYGVQD (reference sequence). The CDR3 region has the DNA TGCGCCAGCAGCCGGGACATCCAAGAGACCCAGTACTTC. Its protein is CASSRDIQETQYF.

V usage is TRBV4-2 and J usage is TRBJ1-2, with 8 bases that match TRBD1. With V trimmed by 5 bases and J by 2 bases, 7 bases remained unmatched. CDR1 LGHNA and CDR2 YNFKEQ come from the germline V gene. This CDR3 has 15 amino acids. The CDR3: CASSAYRGNNYGYTF. The CDR3 DNA is TGTGCCAGCAGCGCCTACAGGGGGAACAACTATGGCTACACCTTC.

V gene TRBV5-6 combines with J gene TRBJ2-5; 10 bases fit TRBD1. Germline assignment: CDR1 SGHDT and CDR2 YYEEEE. The CDR3 is 15 residues long. The trim removed 2 bases at V and 4 bases at J, leaving 5 bases unmatched. The CDR3 region is CASSFGTGEGETQYF. The DNA for the CDR3 is TGTGCCAGCAGCTTCGGGACAGGGGAAGGAGAGACCCAGTACTTC.

This sequence joins TRBV29-1 and TRBJ2-5; a weak D match, TRBD2 (5 bases). The CDR3 consists of 13 residues. V lost 1 base and J 5 bases, leaving 11 bases between the germline ends. Germline assignment: CDR1 SQVTM and CDR2 ANQGSEA. Written as DNA, the CDR3 is TGCAGCGTTGAAGGGAGCGGTGGTGAGACCCAGTACTTC. It yields the protein CSVEGSGGETQYF.